The clone carrying this TCR beta chain has a single count. The sample belongs to a study of technical replicates of blood from a handful of donors. Assay: immunoSEQ multiplex PCR; the TCRdb copy retains only in-frame clones and omits some. The sample records about 70,000 clones, just under 95% being singletons. The CDR3 contains 13 residues. With V trimmed by 8 bases and J by 4 bases, 7 bases remained unmatched. The germline gives CDR1 MDHEN, CDR2 SYDVKM. Sample: T cells isolated from PBMCs. V gene TRBV28 combines with J gene TRBJ1-1, with 7 positions matching TRBD1. The receptor was isolated from a human donor in good health. CDR3 sequence (DNA): TGTGCCAGCCTACTCAGGGGGATCACTGAAGCTTTCTTT. Protein: CASLLRGITEAFF.